The 24 T cell receptor beta chains in this list originate from one sample, sequenced in a study of blood T cell repertoires in COVID-19 (dated by TCRdb to between 2020 and 2021). To prepare the library, the immunoSEQ multiplex PCR assay was applied. This immuneACCESS table, as held by TCRdb, lists in-frame sequences with V and J called but not all clones. Of the missing ones, under half trace to an unresolved V gene in checked studies; the others have no known cause. The sample has more than 100,000 clones on record, 79% of them singletons. The ten biggest clones cover roughly 4.3% of the sample. The specimen was peripheral blood. Source of these receptors: an elderly woman with acute or convalescent COVID-19.

This sequence joins TRBV7-2 and TRBJ1-3, with 7 bases matching TRBD1. The CDR3 contains 16 residues. CDR1 is SGHTA, CDR2 FQGNSA, per germline. Trimming removed 4 bases from V and 4 bases from J; junction bases left unmatched: 10. CDR3 nucleotides: TGTGCCAGCAGCTCCTTCCTTACAGGGGTCGGAAACACCATATATTTT. Translation gives CASSSFLTGVGNTIYF.

This sequence joins TRBV28 and TRBJ2-7; the D gene is possibly TRBD2 (5 bases). CDR3 length: 15 residues. Looked up from germline, CDR1 is MDHEN and CDR2 is SYDVKM. V was clipped by 6 bases and J by 3 bases, with 18 bases between them. DNA of the CDR3: TGTGCCAGCAGCCAGCAGGCTGGGAGATTCTACGAGCAGTACTTC. Translation gives CASSQQAGRFYEQYF.

J is TRBJ2-2 and V is TRBV11-1; tentative D call: TRBD1 (6 bases). Trimming removed 3 bases from V and 1 base from J, with 6 bases in between. Germline V CDR1 and CDR2: SGHAT, FQDESV (reference sequence). The CDR3 loop spans 14 amino acids. CDR3 in amino acids: CASSLDRNTGELFF. The CDR3 region has the DNA TGTGCCAGCAGCTTGGACAGGAACACCGGGGAGCTGTTTTTT.

This chain connects TRBV7-2 to TRBJ1-2, with 8 nucleotides matching TRBD1. This CDR3 has 17 amino acids. The germline V gene has CDR1 SGHTA and CDR2 FQGNSA. V was clipped by 5 bases and J by 4 bases; unmatched bases: 15. The DNA for the CDR3 is TGTGCCAGCAGCGACCGGGACAGGACTCCTTCTCGCTATGGCTACACCTTC. Translating gives CASSDRDRTPSRYGYTF. The full variable domain, its missing parts supplied by reference TRBV7-2 and TRBJ1-2, is GAGVSQSPSNKVTEKGKDVELRCDPISGHTALYWYRQSLGQGLEFLIYFQGNSAPDKSGLPSDRFSAERTGGSVSTLTIQRTQQEDSAVYLCASSDRDRTPSRYGYTFGSGTRLTVV.

Comment on this clone: The same CDR3 arises from other DNA sequences in this sample as well. This chain uses TRBV24-1 with TRBJ2-3; D not resolved. V dropped 4 bases and J dropped 1 base, with 8 bases sitting between them. There are 14 residues in the CDR3. Germline V gene data show CDR1 as KGHDR and CDR2 as SFDVKD. CDR3 sequence reads: CATSDGQGTDTQYF. The CDR3 DNA sequence: TGTGCCACCAGTGACGGTCAGGGCACAGATACGCAGTATTTT.

This rearrangement joins TRBV5-6 to TRBJ1-1; TRBD1 might be the D (5 bases). The CDR3 has 15 amino acids. CDR1 is SGHDT, CDR2 YYEEEE, per germline. The V end was cut by 4 bases, the J end by 4 bases, with 17 bases between. CDR3 amino acids: CASSQRRGGSTEAFF. CDR3 coding DNA: TGTGCCAGCAGCCAGAGGAGGGGCGGGAGCACTGAAGCTTTCTTT.

This clone was detected only a few times. The chain is built from TRBV30 and TRBJ2-1; 7 nucleotides line up with TRBD2. The germline V gene encodes CDR1 GTSNPN and CDR2 SVGIG (reference sequence). V dropped 0 bases and J dropped 3; count of bases not matched to a gene: 5. The CDR3 consists of 15 residues. Here the CDR3 reads CAWSVGGSLYNEQFF. In DNA, the CDR3 is TGTGCCTGGAGTGTCGGCGGGAGCCTCTACAATGAGCAGTTCTTC.

This rearrangement joins TRBV7-9 to TRBJ1-3; 7 bases line up with TRBD1. The germline V gene encodes CDR1 SEHNR and CDR2 FQNEAQ (reference sequence). The CDR3 has 15 amino acids. After removal of 4 bases from V and 3 bases from J, the junction contained 6 bases not matched to a gene. The CDR3 reads CASSSQGGGGNTIYF. The CDR3 DNA sequence: TGTGCCAGCAGCTCCCAGGGGGGAGGTGGAAACACCATATATTTT.

V is TRBV6-4 and J is TRBJ2-3, with D perhaps TRBD2 (6 bases). Germline V gives CDR1 MRHNA, CDR2 SNTAGT. V lost 4 bases to trimming and J lost 0 bases, with 11 bases between them. This CDR3 spans 15 amino acids. CDR3 region: CASSVSSGSTDTQYF. The CDR3 region has the DNA TGTGCCAGCAGTGTTTCGAGCGGGAGCACAGATACGCAGTATTTT.

The chain has TRBV4-3 and TRBJ2-2; 11 positions match TRBD1. CDR1 and CDR2 from the germline V gene are LGHNA and YSLEER. The CDR3 is made up of 17 amino acids. The J segment lost 4 bases and the V segment lost 3 bases, leaving 7 bases of the junction unmatched. The CDR3 DNA reads TGCGCCAGCAGCCAGCTGACCGGGACAGGGGGCACCGGGGAGCTGTTTTTT. Residues: CASSQLTGTGGTGELFF.

The chain joins TRBV5-1 to TRBJ2-5, with D possibly TRBD1 on 6 matching bases. CDR3 size: 15 residues. CDR1 is SGHRS and CDR2 is YFSETQ in the germline V gene. Trimming shortened V by 4 bases and J by 2 bases, and 15 bases separated the two germline ends. The CDR3 nucleotides read TGCGCCAGCAGCACGCCTGACAGGACTCAAGAGACCCAGTACTTC. Protein sequence: CASSTPDRTQETQYF.

The rearrangement links TRBV13 to TRBJ1-6, with D perhaps TRBD1 (6 bases). Between the trimmed V and J ends, which lost 1 base and 7 bases, there was a span of 8 bases. The germline V gene encodes CDR1 PRHDT and CDR2 FYEKMQ (reference sequence). This CDR3 is built from 14 residues. CDR3 bases: TGTGCCAGCAGCTTAGATGACAGGAATTCACCCCTCCACTTT. It yields the protein CASSLDDRNSPLHF.

In its sample, this clone was seen a few times. This sequence joins TRBV11-2 and TRBJ2-3; 9 bases line up with TRBD2. This CDR3 has 15 residues. V gave up 1 base and J gave up 2 bases; unmatched junction bases: 1. Per germline, CDR1 SGHAT and CDR2 FQNNGV. The chain's CDR3 is CASSLVGLATDTQYF. Here the CDR3 DNA reads TGTGCCAGCAGCTTAGTGGGACTAGCCACAGATACGCAGTATTTT.

V and J are TRBV9 and TRBJ2-2; 7 bases map to TRBD2. Germline CDR1 is SGDLS and CDR2 is YYNGEE. V shed 4 bases, J shed 3 bases, and the junction held 0 bases outside the gene matches. The CDR3 extends over 13 amino acids. The CDR3 here is CASSRGDTGELFF. CDR3 nucleotide sequence: TGTGCCAGCAGCCGGGGGGACACCGGGGAGCTGTTTTTT.

The chain has TRBV24-1 and TRBJ1-5; 11 bases line up with TRBD1. Unmatched junction bases numbered 7, after V lost 4 bases and J lost 3 bases. This CDR3 region has 17 residues. CDR1 is KGHDR, CDR2 SFDVKD, per germline. CDR3 region: CATSEAGTGGDNQPQHF. The CDR3 region has the DNA TGTGCCACCAGTGAGGCCGGGACAGGGGGGGACAATCAGCCCCAGCATTTT.

The J gene is TRBJ1-1, the V gene TRBV5-5; D is perhaps TRBD1 (5 bases). V shed 0 bases and J shed 3 bases, with 12 bases lying between them. CDR1 and CDR2 (germline): SGHKS, YYEKEE (reference sequence). The CDR3 totals 15 residues. The CDR3 here is CASSLAAGKDTEAFF. As DNA, the CDR3 is TGTGCCAGCAGCTTGGCCGCAGGGAAGGACACTGAAGCTTTCTTT.

This chain connects TRBV7-2 to TRBJ2-7; 9 positions match TRBD2. This CDR3 comprises 15 residues. Per the germline V gene, CDR1 is SGHTA and CDR2 is FQGNSA. V was clipped by 5 bases and J by 4 bases; unmatched bases: 9. CDR3 in amino acids: CASSGTSGRSYEQYF. In DNA form, the CDR3 reads TGTGCCAGCAGCGGAACTAGCGGGCGCTCTTACGAGCAGTACTTC.

The rearrangement joins TRBV28 to TRBJ1-6; 8 bases agree with TRBD1. Germline CDR1 and CDR2: MDHEN and SYDVKM. Trimming removed 8 bases from V and 6 bases from J; junction bases left unmatched: 3. The CDR3 totals 13 residues. The CDR3 protein is CASRTGTNSPLHF. Here the CDR3 DNA reads TGTGCCAGCCGGACAGGGACTAATTCACCCCTCCACTTT. The variable domain in full, with the rest retrieved from reference TRBV28 and TRBJ1-6, is DVKVTQSSRYLVKRTGEKVFLECVQDMDHENMFWYRQDPGLGLRLIYFSYDVKMKEKGDIPEGYSVSREKKERFSLILESASTNQTSMYLCASRTGTNSPLHFGNGTRLTVT.

This clone has a handful of counts. The chain carries TRBV19 and TRBJ2-7, with TRBD1 as a possible D gene (6 bases). This CDR3 is 14 amino acids long. V lost 4 bases to trimming and J lost 0 bases, with 10 bases between them. Germline assignment: CDR1 LNHDA and CDR2 SQIVND (reference sequence). The CDR3, as DNA: TGTGCCAGTAGTACCAACAGGGCCTCCTACGAGCAGTACTTC. Translated, it gives CASSTNRASYEQYF.

The rearrangement uses TRBV9 and TRBJ1-1; D uncertain. Germline lookup yields CDR1 SGDLS and CDR2 YYNGEE. V was shortened by 3 bases and J by 7 bases, with 7 bases between the two germline ends. This CDR3 has 11 residues. CDR3 nucleotides: TGTGCCAGCAGCGCAGAGGGTGAAGCTTTCTTT. Protein: CASSAEGEAFF.

V gene TRBV6-5 combines with J gene TRBJ2-3, with a possible D match to TRBD2 (5 bases). The ends were cut back, 10 bases at V and 1 base at J, with 15 bases in the middle. CDR1 and CDR2 from the germline V gene are MNHEY and SVGAGI. The CDR3 totals 14 residues. CDR3 in amino acids: CATTGTIGTDTQYF. CDR3 bases: TGTGCCACCACGGGAACTATCGGCACAGATACGCAGTATTTT.

The chain recombines TRBV5-1 with TRBJ1-1, with D maybe TRBD1 (5 bases). Trimming took 7 bases from V and 8 from J, leaving 21 bases between them. Germline-derived CDR1 and CDR2 are SGHRS and YFSETQ. The CDR3 extends over 14 amino acids. The CDR3 DNA is TGCGCCAGCGCAACCGGGGACTCAATTTTCGAAGCTTTCTTT. This codes for CASATGDSIFEAFF.

This chain joins TRBV25-1 and TRBJ1-2, with D unresolved. The germline V and J ends were trimmed by 6 bases and 3 bases, with 17 bases remaining between them. The CDR3 spans 15 residues. Per the germline V gene, CDR1 is MGHDK and CDR2 is SYGVNS. CDR3 bases: TGTGCCAGCAGGGCCTCCGCGGGAAAGGACTATGGCTACACCTTC. Translation gives CASRASAGKDYGYTF.

This chain connects TRBV29-1 to TRBJ1-5; no clear D. This CDR3 comprises 13 residues. The germline gives CDR1 SQVTM, CDR2 ANQGSEA. Trimming took off 4 bases at V and 7 bases at J, with 14 bases between the two ends. CDR3 loop: CSVGPDPGQPQHF. In DNA, the CDR3 is TGCAGCGTTGGACCCGACCCGGGGCAGCCCCAGCATTTT.